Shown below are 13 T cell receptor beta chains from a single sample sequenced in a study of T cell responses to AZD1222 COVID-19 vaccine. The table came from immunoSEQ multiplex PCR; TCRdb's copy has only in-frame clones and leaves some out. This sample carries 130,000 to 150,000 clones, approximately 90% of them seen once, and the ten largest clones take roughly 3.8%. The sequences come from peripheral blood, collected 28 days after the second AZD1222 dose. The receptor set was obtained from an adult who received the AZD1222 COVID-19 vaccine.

This CDR3 reads CASSIEGWTTDTGELFF. The DNA of the CDR3 is TGTGCCAGTAGTATTGAGGGCTGGACAACCGACACCGGGGAGCTGTTTTTT. The chain recombines TRBV19 with TRBJ2-2; either TRBD1 or TRBD2 may fit D (5 bases each). Germline V gives CDR1 LNHDA, CDR2 SQIVND (reference sequence). The V end lost 3 bases, the J end lost 3 bases, and 17 bases lay between the germline ends. The CDR3 has 17 amino acids.

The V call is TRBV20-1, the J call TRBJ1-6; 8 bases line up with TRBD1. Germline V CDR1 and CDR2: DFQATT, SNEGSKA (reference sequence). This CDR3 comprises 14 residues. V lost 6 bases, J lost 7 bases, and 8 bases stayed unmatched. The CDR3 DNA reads TGCAGTGCGAGTACGGGACAGGAAAATTCACCCCTCCACTTT. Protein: CSASTGQENSPLHF.

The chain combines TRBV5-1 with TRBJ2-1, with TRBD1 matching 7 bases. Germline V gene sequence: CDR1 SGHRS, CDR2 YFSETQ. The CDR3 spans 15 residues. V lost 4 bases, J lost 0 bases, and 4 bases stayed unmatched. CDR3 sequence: CASSTTGDSYNEQFF. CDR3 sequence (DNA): TGCGCCAGCAGCACAACAGGGGACTCCTACAATGAGCAGTTCTTC.

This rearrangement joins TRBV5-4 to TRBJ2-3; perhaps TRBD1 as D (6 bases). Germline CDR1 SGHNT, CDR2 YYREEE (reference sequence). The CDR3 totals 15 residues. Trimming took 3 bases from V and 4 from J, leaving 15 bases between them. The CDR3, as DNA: TGTGCCAGCAGCTCCCGGGACAAGATATCAGATACGCAGTATTTT. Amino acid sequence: CASSSRDKISDTQYF.

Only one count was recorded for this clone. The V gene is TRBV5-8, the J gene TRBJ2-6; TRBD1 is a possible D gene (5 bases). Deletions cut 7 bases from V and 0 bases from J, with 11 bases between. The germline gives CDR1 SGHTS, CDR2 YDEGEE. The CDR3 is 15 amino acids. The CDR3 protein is CASVAGFSGANVLTF. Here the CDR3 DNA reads TGTGCCAGCGTAGCAGGGTTCTCTGGGGCCAACGTCCTGACTTTC. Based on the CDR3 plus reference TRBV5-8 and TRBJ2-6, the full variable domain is EAGVTQSPTHLIKTRGQQATLRCSPISGHTSVYWYQQALGLGLQFLLWYDEGEERNRGNFPPRFSGRQFPNYSSELNVNALELEDSALYLCASVAGFSGANVLTFGAGSRLTVL.

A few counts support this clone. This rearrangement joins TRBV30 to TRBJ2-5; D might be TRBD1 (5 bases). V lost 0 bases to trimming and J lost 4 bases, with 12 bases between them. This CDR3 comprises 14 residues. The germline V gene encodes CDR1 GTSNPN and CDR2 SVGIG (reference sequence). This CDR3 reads CAWSVGGARETQYF. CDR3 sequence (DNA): TGTGCCTGGAGTGTAGGTGGGGCAAGAGAGACCCAGTACTTC.

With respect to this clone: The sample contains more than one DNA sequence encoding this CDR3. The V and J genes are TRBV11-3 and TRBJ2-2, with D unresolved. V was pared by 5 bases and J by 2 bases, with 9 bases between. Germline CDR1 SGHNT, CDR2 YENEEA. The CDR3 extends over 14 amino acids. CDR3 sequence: CASSPGPNTGELFF. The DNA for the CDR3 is TGTGCCAGCAGCCCCGGGCCCAACACCGGGGAGCTGTTTTTT.

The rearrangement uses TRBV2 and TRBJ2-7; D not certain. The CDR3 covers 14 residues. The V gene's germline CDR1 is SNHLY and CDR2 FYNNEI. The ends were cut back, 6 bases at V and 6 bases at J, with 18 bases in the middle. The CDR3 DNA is TGTGCCAGCAGCACCGGGCAAATCGGATCCGAGCAGTACTTC. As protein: CASSTGQIGSEQYF.

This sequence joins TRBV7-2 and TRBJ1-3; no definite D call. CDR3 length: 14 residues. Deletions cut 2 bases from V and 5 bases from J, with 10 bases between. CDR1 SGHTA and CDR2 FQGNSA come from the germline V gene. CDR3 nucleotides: TGTGCCAGCAGCTTAAGGGCATCTAGAAACACCATATATTTT. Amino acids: CASSLRASRNTIYF.

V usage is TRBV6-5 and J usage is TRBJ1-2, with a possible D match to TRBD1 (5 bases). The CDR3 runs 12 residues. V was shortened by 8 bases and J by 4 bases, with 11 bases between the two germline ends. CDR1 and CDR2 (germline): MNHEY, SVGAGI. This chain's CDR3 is CASFRVRYGYTF. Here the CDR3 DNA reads TGTGCCAGCTTCAGGGTACGCTATGGCTACACCTTC.

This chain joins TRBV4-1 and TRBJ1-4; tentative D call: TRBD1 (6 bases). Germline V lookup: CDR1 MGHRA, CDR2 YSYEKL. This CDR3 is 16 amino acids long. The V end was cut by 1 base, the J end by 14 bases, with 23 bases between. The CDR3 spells CASSQVSTGRAFGLFF. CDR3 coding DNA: TGCGCCAGCAGCCAAGTGTCCACAGGGAGGGCCTTTGGGCTGTTTTTT.

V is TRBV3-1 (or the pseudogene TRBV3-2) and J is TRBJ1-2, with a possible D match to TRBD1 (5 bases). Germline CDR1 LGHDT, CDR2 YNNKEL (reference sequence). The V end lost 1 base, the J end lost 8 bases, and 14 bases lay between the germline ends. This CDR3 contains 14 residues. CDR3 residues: CASSQVRTSRGYTF. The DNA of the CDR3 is TGTGCCAGCAGCCAAGTAAGGACATCGAGGGGCTACACCTTC.

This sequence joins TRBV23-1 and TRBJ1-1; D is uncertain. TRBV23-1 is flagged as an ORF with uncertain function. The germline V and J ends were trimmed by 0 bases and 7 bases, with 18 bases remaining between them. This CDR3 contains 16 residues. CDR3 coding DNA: TGCGCCAGCAGTCAATCGAACGGGAGGCCGGTCGGTGAAGCTTTCTTT. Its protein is CASSQSNGRPVGEAFF.